One and the same sample provided the 20 T cell receptor beta chains below, sequenced in a study of regulatory T cells in long-lasting Graves disease. Time point meaning: persistent/refractory GD, antithyroid drugs over 5 years with positive TRAb. Making the TCR library involved RNA that had been extracted from PBMCs. Relying on iRepertoire HTBI primers and Arm-PCR of CDR3 regions, the team built TCR beta libraries. From the multiplex PCR reads, TCRdb called clonotypes with MiXCR, one entry per CDR3 protein. The sample records 350,000 to 450,000 distinct CDR3 sequences, roughly 24% being singletons. Sequencing was performed on peripheral blood mononuclear cells (PBMCs), taken when the disease was refractory, from a patient treated with antithyroid drugs. These receptors were collected from a woman aged 40 to 50 with Graves disease.

As to this clonotype: Being one base from a much bigger clone, this may be a read error. V and J are TRBV7-2 and TRBJ1-5; D may be TRBD1 (5 bases). The CDR3 runs 15 residues. V lost 6 bases and J 2 bases, leaving 14 bases between the germline ends. Germline V gene sequence: CDR1 SGHTA, CDR2 FQGNSA. CDR3 loop: CASRRDRGGNQPQHF. CDR3 in DNA: TGTGCCAGCAGACGCGACAGAGGAGGCAATCAGCCCCAGCATTTT.

This clonotype was recorded at least ten times. This rearrangement joins TRBV27 to TRBJ1-4, with D unresolved. The CDR3 contains 16 residues. Looked up from germline, CDR1 is MNHEY and CDR2 is SMNVEV (reference sequence). Trimming cost V 5 bases and J 0 bases, with 13 bases left between them. CDR3 protein: CASSPWAVATNEKLFF. CDR3 bases: TGTGCCAGCAGTCCCTGGGCGGTTGCAACTAATGAAAAACTGTTTTTT.

This clonotype was detected many times. V and J are TRBV20-1 and TRBJ2-7; D not resolved. This CDR3 has 13 residues. V lost 4 bases to trimming and J lost 4 bases, with 14 bases between them. The germline CDR1 and CDR2 sequences are DFQATT and SNEGSKA (reference sequence). CDR3 nucleotides: TGCAGTGCTACTACAGCGCAGGAATACGAGCAGTACTTC. Its protein product is CSATTAQEYEQYF.

This clonotype appeared many times. The chain is built from TRBV27 and TRBJ2-5; no firm D call. The CDR3 loop spans 14 amino acids. The V and J ends lost 5 bases and 5 bases respectively, with 15 bases between them. Looked up from germline, CDR1 is MNHEY and CDR2 is SMNVEV (reference sequence). The CDR3 DNA reads TGTGCCAGCAGTGTCGGAGATTTACTGGAGACCCAGTACTTC. Translating gives CASSVGDLLETQYF.

This clonotype occurred many times. The chain joins TRBV5-1 to TRBJ1-2; D is possibly TRBD1 (5 bases). There are 12 residues in the CDR3. Trimming took off 1 base at V and 6 bases at J, with 7 bases between the two ends. From germline, CDR1 is SGHRS and CDR2 YFSETQ. The CDR3 DNA is TGCGCCAGCAGCTTGAGGGGACATGGCTACACCTTC. It is translated as CASSLRGHGYTF.

This clonotype occurred many times. The rearrangement links TRBV2 to TRBJ1-1; 8 nucleotides align to TRBD1. CDR1 is SNHLY, CDR2 FYNNEI, per germline. This CDR3 has 15 residues. V gave up 3 bases and J gave up 4 bases; unmatched junction bases: 7. The CDR3 region is CASSDWQGARTEAFF. The CDR3 DNA reads TGTGCCAGCAGTGACTGGCAGGGGGCGCGCACTGAAGCTTTCTTT. Combining the CDR3 with reference TRBV2 and TRBJ1-1 gives the whole variable domain EPEVTQTPSHQVTQMGQEVILRCVPISNHLYFYWYRQILGQKVEFLVSFYNNEISEKSEIFDDQFSVERPDGSNFTLKIRSTKLEDSAMYFCASSDWQGARTEAFFGQGTRLTVV.

This clonotype was picked up many times. The chain combines TRBV28 with TRBJ1-3, with 11 bases that match TRBD1. The CDR3 is 18 residues long. J gave up 6 bases and V 6 bases, and 16 bases lay outside the gene matches. Germline CDR1 and CDR2: MDHEN and SYDVKM. The CDR3 nucleotides are TGTGCCAGCAGCCGCGGACAGGGGGCAAAGAAGCGGTTAAACACCATATATTTT. Protein sequence: CASSRGQGAKKRLNTIYF.

This clonotype came up once. A much larger clonotype is one base distant, so this may be a read error. The rearrangement uses TRBV7-8 and TRBJ2-5; 10 bases agree with TRBD2. Germline V gene data show CDR1 as SGHVS and CDR2 as FQNEAQ. CDR3 size: 15 residues. CDR3 sequence: CASGLGLAVQETQYF. The CDR3, as DNA: TGTGCCAGCGGCTTAGGACTAGCGGTACAAGAGACCCAGTACTTC.

This clonotype showed up just a few times. The chain joins TRBV27 to TRBJ1-5; 10 bases are a match to TRBD1. Germline CDR1 and CDR2: MNHEY and SMNVEV (reference sequence). This CDR3 is built from 14 residues. Unmatched junction bases numbered 5, after V lost 6 bases and J lost 6 bases. The CDR3 region is CASRTGQGVQPQHF. The CDR3 DNA is TGTGCCAGCAGAACCGGACAGGGGGTTCAGCCCCAGCATTTT.

The chain links TRBV6-1 to TRBJ1-5; possible D gene TRBD1, 6 bases. The V gene lost 5 bases and the J gene lost 6 bases, with 11 bases spanning the gap. The CDR3 runs to 13 residues. The germline V gene encodes CDR1 MNHNS and CDR2 SASEGT. CDR3 DNA sequence: TGTGCCAGCAGTAACGGGACATTTCAGCCCCAGCATTTT. It specifies CASSNGTFQPQHF.

This clonotype was recorded at least ten times. This chain connects TRBV2 to TRBJ1-1, with a tentative D call TRBD1 (5 bases). V lost 3 bases, J lost 3 bases, and 14 bases lay in between. The germline CDR1 and CDR2 sequences are SNHLY and FYNNEI. The CDR3 length is 15 residues. CDR3 nucleotides: TGTGCCAGCAGTGATTTCGGGCAGGGCTACACTGAAGCTTTCTTT. Its protein product is CASSDFGQGYTEAFF.

J is TRBJ2-5 and V is TRBV6-5, with D uncertain. The DNA end lines up better with TRBJ2-1; the J call may be wrong. The germline V gene has CDR1 MNHEY and CDR2 SVGAGI. The CDR3 runs 12 residues. The CDR3 protein is CASSYWGGEQFF. The CDR3 region has the DNA TGTGCCAGCAGTTACTGGGGTGGTGAGCAGTTCTTC.

The chain has TRBV19 and TRBJ1-1; maybe TRBD1 (5 bases). The CDR3 runs 16 residues. Per the germline V gene, CDR1 is LNHDA and CDR2 is SQIVND (reference sequence). V was cut by 0 bases and J by 7 bases, with 18 bases left in between. CDR3 coding DNA: TGTGCCAGTAGTATAGATGCCTTTCCAGGGTTGGGTGAAGCTTTCTTT. It specifies CASSIDAFPGLGEAFF.

This clonotype has a count of ten or more. This sequence joins TRBV7-2 and TRBJ1-5, with 7 bases identical to TRBD1. From germline, CDR1 is SGHTA and CDR2 FQGNSA. The V gene end was trimmed by 5 bases and the J gene end by 5 bases; junction bases not matched to a gene: 3. The CDR3 is 13 residues long. For the CDR3, the DNA is TGTGCCAGCAGCCAACAGGGGTATCAGCCCCAGCATTTT. Translation: CASSQQGYQPQHF.

The chain employs TRBV30 and TRBJ1-1; no firm D call. Germline CDR1 reads GTSNPN; CDR2 reads SVGIG (reference sequence). This CDR3 has 12 residues. V was pared by 0 bases and J by 5 bases, with 7 bases between. The CDR3 sequence is CAWSVSGTEAFF. CDR3 nucleotide sequence: TGTGCCTGGAGTGTATCGGGGACTGAAGCTTTCTTT.

This clonotype was observed many times. V and J are TRBV7-2 and TRBJ2-7, with D tentatively TRBD2 (7 bases). The V and J ends lost 1 base and 2 bases respectively, with 12 bases between them. CDR1 and CDR2 (germline): SGHTA, FQGNSA. The CDR3 length is 15 residues. The CDR3 spells CASSLEGGGPYEQYF. In nucleotides, the CDR3 is TGTGCCAGCAGCTTAGAAGGCGGGGGCCCCTACGAGCAGTACTTC.

This clonotype was seen ten or more times. This rearrangement joins TRBV6-1 to TRBJ2-5; D is unresolved. V was shortened by 1 base and J by 4 bases, with 7 bases between the two germline ends. The CDR3 has 13 amino acids. CDR1 and CDR2 from the germline V gene are MNHNS and SASEGT. The CDR3 loop is CASSEVLRETQYF. DNA of the CDR3: TGTGCCAGCAGTGAAGTACTTCGAGAGACCCAGTACTTC.

This clonotype was detected only a few times. The rearrangement joins TRBV10-3 to TRBJ2-7; TRBD1 aligns across 7 bases. Trimming took 4 bases from V and 0 from J; bases not matched to a gene: 6. CDR1 is ENHRY and CDR2 is SYGVKD in the germline V gene. This CDR3 is 15 amino acids long. For the CDR3, the DNA is TGTGCCATCAGTGTGACAGGGAGTGTCTCCTACGAGCAGTACTTC. It translates to CAISVTGSVSYEQYF.

Remarks on this clonotype: This clone may be a read error of a much larger clone one base away. The V and J genes are TRBV6-5 and TRBJ2-7; TRBD1 agrees at 8 bases. From germline, CDR1 is MNHEY and CDR2 SVGAGI. The CDR3 runs 14 residues. The CDR3 here is CASGYDRGSYEQYF. CDR3 nucleotides: TGTGCCAGCGGTTACGACAGGGGAAGCTACGAGCAGTACTTC.

A few counts support this clonotype. This chain links TRBV12-3 or TRBV12-4 with TRBJ2-2; tentatively, D is TRBD2 (8 bases). The V end was cut by 5 bases, the J end by 4 bases, with 20 bases between. The CDR3 loop spans 17 amino acids. CDR3 sequence reads: CASSREGAGWGTGELFF. DNA of the CDR3: TGTGCCAGCAGTCGGGAGGGGGCGGGGTGGGGCACCGGGGAGCTGTTTTTT.